The following is a TCR beta chain sequence with its context. The CDR3 consists of 16 residues. Per germline, CDR1 SGHTA and CDR2 FQGNSA. Template switching was used to attach UMIs, which incorporated a 6-nucleotide sample barcode. TCRalpha and TCRbeta cDNA was put through two nested PCRs of approximately 17 and 9 cycles. One entry per CDR3 protein, without DNA, is what TCRdb gives after re-calling the 5' RACE reads. Here the sample table reports 330,000 or so distinct CDR3 sequences. The data belong to a study of monozygotic twins with inflammatory bowel disease. The source material was blood. The source of this sequence is a human donor with ulcerative colitis or Crohn's disease, or a healthy co-twin of an affected twin (not recorded which). The chain is built from TRBV7-2 and TRBJ1-1. CDR3 sequence: CASSLVGGGLGTEAFF.